Below, 24 T cell receptor beta chains from the same sample are listed, as sequenced in a study of blood T cell dynamics during melanoma immunotherapy. Sequencing was performed with immunoSEQ multiplex PCR; in TCRdb, only in-frame clones are kept and a portion is missing. Seen here are approximately 11,000 clones, 89% observed once, and the top ten hold 24%. Time point described: week 3, after first cycle of checkpoint inhibitor. Sequenced material: blood, taken from a patient treated with checkpoint blockade. These receptors all come from a human donor with melanoma.

The rearrangement links TRBV18 to TRBJ2-1, with 11 bases fitting TRBD2. Germline V lookup: CDR1 KGHSH, CDR2 LQKENI. The CDR3 length is 15 residues. V was pared by 4 bases and J by 9 bases, with 8 bases of the junction left unmatched. The DNA for the CDR3 is TGTGCCAGCTCACAGGGGACTAGCGGAGGGGTTGAGCAGTTCTTC. Protein sequence: CASSQGTSGGVEQFF.

This clone was seen once. The chain combines TRBV27 with TRBJ1-5; 8 bases match TRBD1. J gave up 9 bases and V 5 bases, and 9 bases lay outside the gene matches. The CDR3 has 14 residues. Per germline, CDR1 MNHEY and CDR2 SMNVEV (reference sequence). Here the CDR3 DNA reads TGTGCCAGCAGTCCCAGGGGGCGAGGATGGCCCCAGCATTTT. Protein: CASSPRGRGWPQHF.

This clone was detected only once. This chain links TRBV19 with TRBJ2-7, with 9 bases fitting TRBD1. V gave up 8 bases and J gave up 3 bases; unmatched junction bases: 8. The CDR3 sequence is 14 residues long. Germline-derived CDR1 and CDR2 are LNHDA and SQIVND (reference sequence). The CDR3 DNA follows: TGTGCCAGTGCTCGGGACAGGGTAAACTACGAGCAGTACTTC. As protein: CASARDRVNYEQYF.

This chain connects TRBV28 to TRBJ1-5; no reliable D call. This CDR3 region has 12 residues. Germline lookup yields CDR1 MDHEN and CDR2 SYDVKM. V was trimmed by 8 bases and J by 0 bases, leaving 5 bases between them. In nucleotides, the CDR3 is TGTGCCAGCCGCGATAGCAATCAGCCCCAGCATTTT. Its protein product is CASRDSNQPQHF.

The genes are TRBV7-8 and TRBJ2-6, with no clear D. The CDR3 totals 15 residues. The germline gives CDR1 SGHVS, CDR2 FQNEAQ. Trimming removed 4 bases from V and 4 bases from J, with 11 bases in between. The CDR3 DNA sequence: TGTGCCAGCAGCTCCAGGCCCGGGGGGGCCAACGTCCTGACTTTC. Residues: CASSSRPGGANVLTF.

This clone has a single count. This rearrangement joins TRBV28 to TRBJ2-7, with 7 nucleotides matching TRBD1. The CDR3 contains 15 residues. Germline trimming cut 7 bases from V and 3 bases from J; bases unmatched to any gene: 12. The germline gives CDR1 MDHEN, CDR2 SYDVKM. CDR3 residues: CASKRGQGFFYEQYF. In DNA form, the CDR3 reads TGTGCCAGCAAAAGGGGGCAGGGCTTTTTCTACGAGCAGTACTTC.

This sequence joins TRBV7-9 and TRBJ1-4; TRBD1 agrees at 11 bases. V was pared by 5 bases and J by 6 bases, with 8 bases of the junction left unmatched. The length of the CDR3 is 16 residues. CDR1 and CDR2 from the germline V gene are SEHNR and FQNEAQ (reference sequence). The CDR3 loop is CASSPTPGQGDEKLFF. CDR3 coding DNA: TGTGCCAGCAGCCCCACCCCGGGACAGGGGGATGAAAAACTGTTTTTT.

The genes are TRBV5-1 and TRBJ2-1; 9 bases map to TRBD2. The germline V gene has CDR1 SGHRS and CDR2 YFSETQ. Trimming removed 4 bases from V and 5 bases from J; junction bases left unmatched: 4. This CDR3 region has 14 residues. The CDR3 bases are TGCGCCAGCAGCCACTTAGCGGGGGACAATGAGCAGTTCTTC. Its translation is CASSHLAGDNEQFF.

This clone has a single count. The rearrangement links TRBV18 to TRBJ1-1, with D uncertain. Trimming cost V 2 bases and J 0 bases, with 4 bases left between them. The CDR3 runs 13 residues. Germline V gives CDR1 KGHSH, CDR2 LQKENI. As DNA, the CDR3 is TGTGCCAGCTCACCAGACATGAACACTGAAGCTTTCTTT. This gives the protein CASSPDMNTEAFF.

The chain employs TRBV7-8 and TRBJ2-3; D is unclear. CDR3 length equals 13 residues. V lost 4 bases and J 6 bases, leaving 11 bases between the germline ends. CDR1 is SGHVS, CDR2 FQNEAQ, per germline. Here the CDR3 DNA reads TGTGCCAGCAGCTCGGATCTCGCGGATACGCAGTATTTT. It encodes CASSSDLADTQYF.

The table lists this clone with a few counts. V gene TRBV2 combines with J gene TRBJ1-2, with D hard to call. V was cut by 1 base and J by 4 bases, with 4 bases left in between. Germline-derived CDR1 and CDR2 are SNHLY and FYNNEI. The CDR3 spans 12 residues. CDR3 DNA: TGTGCCAGCAGTGAAGGGGGCTATGGCTACACCTTC. This encodes CASSEGGYGYTF.

The chain joins TRBV28 to TRBJ1-5, with D maybe TRBD1 (5 bases). The V end lost 6 bases, the J end lost 2 bases, and 17 bases lay between the germline ends. The length of the CDR3 is 16 residues. Germline CDR1 is MDHEN and CDR2 is SYDVKM. The CDR3 DNA reads TGTGCCAGCAGCCTCGATTTGGGGGGTGGCAATCAGCCCCAGCATTTT. Its protein is CASSLDLGGGNQPQHF.

V gene TRBV7-3 combines with J gene TRBJ2-2; TRBD1 matches at 7 bases. With 6 bases clipped from V and 4 bases from J, the junction kept 5 bases outside the gene matches. The CDR3 spans 14 residues. Germline CDR1 is SGHTA and CDR2 is FQGTGA. DNA of the CDR3: TGTGCCAGCAGGTTAGGGGGCGGCACCGGGGAGCTGTTTTTT. This codes for CASRLGGGTGELFF.

This sequence joins TRBV2 and TRBJ2-7; 9 bases are a match to TRBD2. CDR3 length: 14 residues. Germline V gene lookup returns CDR1 SNHLY and CDR2 FYNNEI. The V segment lost 2 bases and the J segment 5 bases; nucleotides outside the gene matches: 4. This CDR3 is CASSELAGRHEQYF. DNA for the CDR3: TGTGCCAGCAGTGAACTAGCGGGACGCCACGAGCAGTACTTC.

The chain has TRBV7-2 and TRBJ2-7; 7 bases agree with TRBD1. Germline V gives CDR1 SGHTA, CDR2 FQGNSA. With 5 bases clipped from V and 2 bases from J, the junction kept 9 bases outside the gene matches. This CDR3 is 15 amino acids long. The CDR3 bases are TGTGCCAGCAGCGAACAGGGGATGAGAACCTACGAGCAGTACTTC. It is translated as CASSEQGMRTYEQYF.

V and J are TRBV27 and TRBJ2-7; TRBD2 matches 13 bases. The CDR3 extends over 15 amino acids. Germline V gene sequence: CDR1 MNHEY, CDR2 SMNVEV (reference sequence). V was clipped by 6 bases and J by 2 bases; unmatched bases: 4. CDR3 nucleotides: TGTGCCAGCAGCAAAGGGACTAGCGGGGCCTACGAGCAGTACTTC. Translation: CASSKGTSGAYEQYF.

This clone occurred once. This chain connects TRBV28 to TRBJ2-5; D is possibly TRBD1 or TRBD2 (5 bases each). The DNA end lines up better with TRBJ2-7; the J call may be wrong. CDR1 and CDR2 (germline): MDHEN, SYDVKM. The CDR3 sequence is 14 residues long. CDR3 bases: TGTGCCAGCACTCCCGGGGCAGGCGGATACGAGCAGTACTTC. Translating it yields CASTPGAGGYEQYF.

This rearrangement joins TRBV5-1 to TRBJ2-4; the D is unclear. CDR1 and CDR2 from the germline V gene are SGHRS and YFSETQ. The CDR3 length is 15 residues. V was trimmed by 0 bases and J by 0 bases, leaving 7 bases between them. CDR3 bases: TGCGCCAGCAGCTTGGCCGGGCCAGCCAAAAACATTCAGTACTTC. As protein: CASSLAGPAKNIQYF. Using reference TRBV5-1 and TRBJ2-4 for the parts outside the CDR3, the full variable domain is KAGVTQTPRYLIKTRGQQVTLSCSPISGHRSVSWYQQTPGQGLQFLFEYFSETQRNKGNFPGRFSGRQFSNSRSEMNVSTLELGDSALYLCASSLAGPAKNIQYFGAGTRLSVL.

In its sample, this clone was seen a few times. The genes are TRBV7-3 and TRBJ1-1; no reliable D call. The CDR3 runs 13 residues. The V gene's germline CDR1 is SGHTA and CDR2 FQGTGA. V was cut by 2 bases and J by 3 bases, with 7 bases left in between. The CDR3 region is CASSLLRHTEAFF. The CDR3 nucleotides read TGTGCCAGCAGCTTACTCAGACACACTGAAGCTTTCTTT.

The chain has TRBV5-1 and TRBJ2-5, with D possibly being TRBD1 or TRBD2 (9 bases each). Germline V gene data show CDR1 as SGHRS and CDR2 as YFSETQ. The CDR3 length is 17 residues. V dropped 4 bases and J dropped 0 bases, with 19 bases sitting between them. The CDR3 sequence: CASSRGQGLANQETQYF. The CDR3, as DNA: TGCGCCAGCAGCCGGGGACAGGGACTAGCAAACCAAGAGACCCAGTACTTC.

The V call is TRBV11-1, the J call TRBJ1-4; D not certain. Germline values: CDR1 SGHAT, CDR2 FQDESV (reference sequence). Trimming shortened V by 5 bases and J by 10 bases, and 17 bases separated the two germline ends. This CDR3 is 14 amino acids long. In nucleotides, the CDR3 is TGTGCCAGCAGCGCCCAGCGCCAGCGCGGAAAACTGTTTTTT. Its protein is CASSAQRQRGKLFF.

Written as DNA, the CDR3 is TGTGCCAGCAGCTTAGGGGGTCAGTCCTACGAGCAGTACTTC. This sequence encodes CASSLGGQSYEQYF. This chain links TRBV7-9 with TRBJ2-7; D unresolved. Germline assignment: CDR1 SEHNR and CDR2 FQNEAQ (reference sequence). The CDR3 length is 14 residues. Deletions cut 1 base from V and 1 base from J, with 8 bases between.

V gene TRBV4-1 combines with J gene TRBJ2-7; tentatively, D is TRBD1 (6 bases). Trimming left V 2 bases short and J 0 bases short, with 11 bases between. The length of the CDR3 is 15 residues. Germline CDR1 MGHRA, CDR2 YSYEKL. CDR3 coding DNA: TGCGCCAGCAGCCAACTGACAGGCCTCTCCTACGAGCAGTACTTC. This encodes CASSQLTGLSYEQYF.

The V and J genes are TRBV28 and TRBJ1-2; 9 bases map to TRBD1. Trimming at V came to 6 bases and at J to 5 bases, leaving 7 bases not matched to a gene. This CDR3 is built from 14 residues. Germline V gives CDR1 MDHEN, CDR2 SYDVKM. The CDR3 DNA reads as TGTGCCAGCAGCCCCGGGGACAGGGCTTATGGCTACACCTTC. The encoded protein is CASSPGDRAYGYTF.